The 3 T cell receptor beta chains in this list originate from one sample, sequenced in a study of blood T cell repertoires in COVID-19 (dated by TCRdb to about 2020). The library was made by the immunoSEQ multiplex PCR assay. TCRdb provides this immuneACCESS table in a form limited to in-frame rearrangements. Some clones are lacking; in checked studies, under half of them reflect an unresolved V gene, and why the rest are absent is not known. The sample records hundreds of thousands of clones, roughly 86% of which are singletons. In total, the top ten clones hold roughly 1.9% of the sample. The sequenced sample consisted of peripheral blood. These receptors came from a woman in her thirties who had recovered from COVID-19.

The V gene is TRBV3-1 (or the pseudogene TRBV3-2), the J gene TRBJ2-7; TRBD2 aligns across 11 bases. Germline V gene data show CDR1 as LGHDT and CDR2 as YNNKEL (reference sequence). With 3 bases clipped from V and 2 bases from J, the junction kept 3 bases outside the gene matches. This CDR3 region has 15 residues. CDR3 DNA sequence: TGTGCCAGCAGCCAGATAGCGGGAGGGGCCTACGAGCAGTACTTC. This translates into CASSQIAGGAYEQYF.

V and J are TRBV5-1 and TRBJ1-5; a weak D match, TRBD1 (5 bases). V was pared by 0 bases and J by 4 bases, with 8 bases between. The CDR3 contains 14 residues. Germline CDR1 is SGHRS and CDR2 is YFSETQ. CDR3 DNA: TGCGCCAGCAGCTTGGAGTCAGGGAATCAGCCCCAGCATTTT. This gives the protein CASSLESGNQPQHF.

CDR3 DNA sequence: TGTGCCAGTTATGCTGGGACAGGGGAGGGTGGCTACACCTTC. This sequence encodes CASYAGTGEGGYTF. The chain carries TRBV19 and TRBJ1-2; TRBD1 aligns across 10 bases. The CDR3 extends over 14 amino acids. V shed 8 bases and J 7 bases; nucleotides not matched to a gene: 10. Germline loops: CDR1 LNHDA, CDR2 SQIVND (reference sequence).